The present TCR beta chain was sequenced within a study of OX40 agonist ivuxolimab in advanced cancers. This CDR3 has 13 amino acids. Trimming cost V 1 base and J 2 bases, with 6 bases left between them. CDR1 is SGHDT, CDR2 YYEEEE, per germline. Sequenced by immunoSEQ multiplex PCR; TCRdb stores in-frame clones only, minus some. This table has 90,000 or so clones, about 89% appearing once. The material was CD4+ or CD8+ T cells sorted from blood, obtained in a trial of the OX40 agonist ivuxolimab. J is TRBJ1-1 and V is TRBV5-6, with unresolved D. This receptor was taken from an adult with an advanced solid tumor such as melanoma, head and neck, liver or kidney cancer. The CDR3 bases are TGTGCCAGCAGCTTGCCAGTTAACACTGAAGCTTTCTTT. Its translation: CASSLPVNTEAFF.